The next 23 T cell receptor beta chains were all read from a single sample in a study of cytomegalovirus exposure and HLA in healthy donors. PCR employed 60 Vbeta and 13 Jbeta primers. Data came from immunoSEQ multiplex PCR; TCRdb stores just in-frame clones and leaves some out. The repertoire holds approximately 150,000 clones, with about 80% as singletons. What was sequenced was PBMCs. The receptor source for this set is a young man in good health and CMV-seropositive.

The CDR3 DNA sequence: TGTGCCAGCAGCGTAGTTTCGGGGGTAGGGGAAAAACTGTTTTTT. This translates into CASSVVSGVGEKLFF. V usage is TRBV9 and J usage is TRBJ1-4; D possibly corresponds to TRBD1 (5 bases). This CDR3 region has 15 residues. CDR1 and CDR2 (germline): SGDLS, YYNGEE. Trimming pared 0 bases from V and 8 bases from J, leaving 14 bases between.

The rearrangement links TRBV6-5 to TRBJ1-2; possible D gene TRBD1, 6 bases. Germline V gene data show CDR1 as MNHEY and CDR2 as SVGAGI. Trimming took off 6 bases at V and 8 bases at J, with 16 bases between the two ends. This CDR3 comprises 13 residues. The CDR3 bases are TGTGCCAGCAGCCCTGGGGGCGGGGGGGGCTACACCTTC. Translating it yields CASSPGGGGGYTF.

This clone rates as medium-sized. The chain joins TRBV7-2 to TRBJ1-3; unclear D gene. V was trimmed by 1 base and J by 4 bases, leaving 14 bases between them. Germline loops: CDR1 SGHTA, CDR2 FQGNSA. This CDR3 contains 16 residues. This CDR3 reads CASSLVSGYSGNTIYF. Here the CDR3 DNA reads TGTGCCAGCAGCTTAGTCTCGGGATACTCCGGAAACACCATATATTTT.

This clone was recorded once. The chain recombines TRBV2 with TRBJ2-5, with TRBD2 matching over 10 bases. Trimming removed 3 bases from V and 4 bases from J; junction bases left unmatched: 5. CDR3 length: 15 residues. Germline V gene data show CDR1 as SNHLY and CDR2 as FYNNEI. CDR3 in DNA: TGTGCCAGCAGTGATAGCGGGAGGTCAGCAGAGACCCAGTACTTC. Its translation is CASSDSGRSAETQYF.

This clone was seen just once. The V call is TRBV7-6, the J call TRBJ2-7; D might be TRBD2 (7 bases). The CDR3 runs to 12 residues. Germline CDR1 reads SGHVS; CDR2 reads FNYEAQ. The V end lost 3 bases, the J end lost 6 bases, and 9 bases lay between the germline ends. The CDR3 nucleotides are TGTGCCAGCAGCTTGGGGGGGCTCGAGCAGTACTTC. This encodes CASSLGGLEQYF.

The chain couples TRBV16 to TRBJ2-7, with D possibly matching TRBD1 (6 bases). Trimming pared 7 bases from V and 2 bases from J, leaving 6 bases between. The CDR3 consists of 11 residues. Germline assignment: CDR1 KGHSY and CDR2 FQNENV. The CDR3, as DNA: TGTGCCAGCAAGGGGGCCTACGAGCAGTACTTC. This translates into CASKGAYEQYF.

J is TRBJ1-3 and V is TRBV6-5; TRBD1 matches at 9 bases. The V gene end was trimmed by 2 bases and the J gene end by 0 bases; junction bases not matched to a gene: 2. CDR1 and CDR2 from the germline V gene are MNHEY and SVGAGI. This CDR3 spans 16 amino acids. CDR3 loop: CASSYGTGTSGNTIYF. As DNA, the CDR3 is TGTGCCAGCAGTTACGGGACAGGGACCTCTGGAAACACCATATATTTT.

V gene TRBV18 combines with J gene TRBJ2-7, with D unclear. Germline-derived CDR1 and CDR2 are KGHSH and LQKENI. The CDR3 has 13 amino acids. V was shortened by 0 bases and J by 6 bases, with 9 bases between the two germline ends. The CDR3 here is CASSPPNEPEQYF. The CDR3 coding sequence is TGTGCCAGCTCACCACCGAACGAGCCCGAGCAGTACTTC. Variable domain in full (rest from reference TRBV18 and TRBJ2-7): NAGVMQNPRHLVRRRGQEARLRCSPMKGHSHVYWYRQLPEEGLKFMVYLQKENIIDESGMPKERFSAEFPKEGPSILRIQQVVRGDSAAYFCASSPPNEPEQYFGPGTRLTVT.

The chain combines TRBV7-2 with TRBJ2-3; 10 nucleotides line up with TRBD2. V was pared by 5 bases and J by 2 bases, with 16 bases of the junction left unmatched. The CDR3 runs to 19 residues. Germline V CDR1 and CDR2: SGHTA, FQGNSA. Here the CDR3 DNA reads TGTGCCAGCAGCGTCGAATGGCTAGCGGGAGAGCCGTACACAGATACGCAGTATTTT. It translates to CASSVEWLAGEPYTDTQYF. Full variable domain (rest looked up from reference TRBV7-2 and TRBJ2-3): GAGVSQSPSNKVTEKGKDVELRCDPISGHTALYWYRQSLGQGLEFLIYFQGNSAPDKSGLPSDRFSAERTGGSVSTLTIQRTQQEDSAVYLCASSVEWLAGEPYTDTQYFGPGTRLTVL.

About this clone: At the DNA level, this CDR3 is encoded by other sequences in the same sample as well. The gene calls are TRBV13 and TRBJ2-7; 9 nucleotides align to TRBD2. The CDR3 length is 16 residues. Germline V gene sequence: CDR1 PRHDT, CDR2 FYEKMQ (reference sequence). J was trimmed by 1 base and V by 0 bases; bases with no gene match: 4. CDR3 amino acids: CASSLGLAGRSYEQYF. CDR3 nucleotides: TGTGCCAGCAGCTTAGGCCTAGCGGGGAGGTCCTACGAGCAGTACTTC.

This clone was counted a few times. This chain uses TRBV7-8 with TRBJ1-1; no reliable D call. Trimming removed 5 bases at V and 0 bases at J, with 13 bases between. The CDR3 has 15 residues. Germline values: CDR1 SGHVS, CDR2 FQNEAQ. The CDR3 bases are TGTGCCAGCAGCACTTCGAGGGTGATGAACACTGAAGCTTTCTTT. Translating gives CASSTSRVMNTEAFF. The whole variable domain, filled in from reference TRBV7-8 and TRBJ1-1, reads GAGVSQSPRYKVAKRGQDVALRCDPISGHVSLFWYQQALGQGPEFLTYFQNEAQLDKSGLPSDRFFAERPEGSVSTLKIQRTQQEDSAVYLCASSTSRVMNTEAFFGQGTRLTVV.

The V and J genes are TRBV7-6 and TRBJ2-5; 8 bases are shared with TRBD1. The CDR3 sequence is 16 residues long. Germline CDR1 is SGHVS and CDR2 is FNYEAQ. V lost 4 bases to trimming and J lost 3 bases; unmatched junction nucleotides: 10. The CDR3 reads CASSSRTGGIKETQYF. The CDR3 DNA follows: TGTGCCAGCAGCTCACGTACAGGGGGTATTAAAGAGACCCAGTACTTC. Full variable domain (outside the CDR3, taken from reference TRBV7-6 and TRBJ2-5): GAGVSQSPRYKVTKRGQDVALRCDPISGHVSLYWYRQALGQGPEFLTYFNYEAQQDKSGLPNDRFSAERPEGSISTLTIQRTEQRDSAMYRCASSSRTGGIKETQYFGPGTRLLVL.

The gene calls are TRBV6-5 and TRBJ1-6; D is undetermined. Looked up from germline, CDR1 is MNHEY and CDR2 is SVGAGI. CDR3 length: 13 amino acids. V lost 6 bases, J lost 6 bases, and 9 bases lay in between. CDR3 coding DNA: TGTGCCAGCAGCCAACTTTCTAATTCACCCCTCCACTTT. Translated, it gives CASSQLSNSPLHF.

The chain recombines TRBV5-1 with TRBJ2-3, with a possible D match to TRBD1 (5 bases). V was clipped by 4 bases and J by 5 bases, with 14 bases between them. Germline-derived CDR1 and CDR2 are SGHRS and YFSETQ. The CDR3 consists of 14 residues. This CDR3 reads CASSPIDRGDTQYF. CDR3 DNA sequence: TGCGCCAGCAGCCCCATAGATAGGGGAGATACGCAGTATTTT.

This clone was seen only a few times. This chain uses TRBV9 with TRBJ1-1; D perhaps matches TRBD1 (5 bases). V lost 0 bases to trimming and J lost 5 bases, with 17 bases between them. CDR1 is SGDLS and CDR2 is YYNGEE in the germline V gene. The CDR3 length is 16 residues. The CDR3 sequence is CASSVEPTGRGTEAFF. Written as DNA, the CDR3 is TGTGCCAGCAGCGTAGAACCTACAGGCCGGGGGACTGAAGCTTTCTTT.

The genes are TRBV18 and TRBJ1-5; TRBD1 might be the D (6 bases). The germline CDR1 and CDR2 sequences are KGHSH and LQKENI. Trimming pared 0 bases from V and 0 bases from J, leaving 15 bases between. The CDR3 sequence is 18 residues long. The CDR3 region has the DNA TGTGCCAGCTCACCACCATGGGCGGCAGGGGTTAGCAATCAGCCCCAGCATTTT. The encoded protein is CASSPPWAAGVSNQPQHF.

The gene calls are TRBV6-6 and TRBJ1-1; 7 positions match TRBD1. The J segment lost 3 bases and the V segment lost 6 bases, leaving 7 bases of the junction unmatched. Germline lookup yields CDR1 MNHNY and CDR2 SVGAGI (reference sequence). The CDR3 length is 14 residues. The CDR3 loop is CASRGGATHTEAFF. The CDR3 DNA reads TGTGCCAGCAGAGGGGGCGCGACTCACACTGAAGCTTTCTTT.

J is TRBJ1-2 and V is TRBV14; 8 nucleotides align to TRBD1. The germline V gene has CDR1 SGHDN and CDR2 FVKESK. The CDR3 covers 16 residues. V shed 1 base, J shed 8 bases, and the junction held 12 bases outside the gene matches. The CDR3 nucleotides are TGTGCCAGCAGCCAAGTTTTCGGGCAGGGGGCTAGCGGCTACACCTTC. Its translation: CASSQVFGQGASGYTF.

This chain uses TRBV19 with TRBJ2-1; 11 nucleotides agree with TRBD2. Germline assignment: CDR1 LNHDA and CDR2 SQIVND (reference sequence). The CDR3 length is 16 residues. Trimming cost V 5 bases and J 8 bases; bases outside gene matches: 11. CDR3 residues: CASSAGTSGPRDEQFF. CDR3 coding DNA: TGTGCCAGTAGTGCCGGGACTAGCGGCCCTAGGGATGAGCAGTTCTTC.

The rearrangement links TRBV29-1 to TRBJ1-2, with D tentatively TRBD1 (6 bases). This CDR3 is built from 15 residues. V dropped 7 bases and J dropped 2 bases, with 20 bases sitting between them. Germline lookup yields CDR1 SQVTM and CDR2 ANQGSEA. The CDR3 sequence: CSASRGAGANYGYTF. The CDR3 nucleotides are TGCAGCGCCAGTCGGGGGGCAGGGGCAAACTATGGCTACACCTTC. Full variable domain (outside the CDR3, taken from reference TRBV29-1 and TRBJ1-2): SAVISQKPSRDICQRGTSLTIQCQVDSQVTMMFWYRQQPGQSLTLIATANQGSEATYESGFVIDKFPISRPNLTFSTLTVSNMSPEDSSIYLCSASRGAGANYGYTFGSGTRLTVV.

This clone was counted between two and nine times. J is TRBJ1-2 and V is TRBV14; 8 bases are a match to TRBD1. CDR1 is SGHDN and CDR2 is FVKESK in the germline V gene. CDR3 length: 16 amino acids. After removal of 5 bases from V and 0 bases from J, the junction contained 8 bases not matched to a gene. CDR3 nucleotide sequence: TGTGCCAGCAGCTTCGGACAGGGACCCTCTAACTATGGCTACACCTTC. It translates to CASSFGQGPSNYGYTF.

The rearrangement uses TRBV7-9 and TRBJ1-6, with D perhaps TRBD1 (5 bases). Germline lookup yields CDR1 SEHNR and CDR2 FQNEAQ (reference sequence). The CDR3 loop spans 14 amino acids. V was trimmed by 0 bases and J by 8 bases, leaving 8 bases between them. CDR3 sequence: CASSLASRDSPLHF. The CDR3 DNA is TGTGCCAGCAGCTTAGCGTCCAGGGATTCACCCCTCCACTTT.

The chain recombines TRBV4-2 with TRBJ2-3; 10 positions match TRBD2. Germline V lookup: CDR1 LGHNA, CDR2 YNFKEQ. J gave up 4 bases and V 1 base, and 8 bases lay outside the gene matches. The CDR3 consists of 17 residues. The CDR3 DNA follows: TGTGCCAGCAGCCAAGGGTCGCTAGCGGGAGCCGCAGATACGCAGTATTTT. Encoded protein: CASSQGSLAGAADTQYF.